This note documents a single T cell receptor beta chain sequence. Its antigen remains unidentified. This entry comes from a study of regulatory dendritic cells for organ transplantation. Sorted subsets were CFSE-labeled and cultured roughly five days with allogeneic dendritic cells. Data came from immunoSEQ multiplex PCR; TCRdb stores just in-frame clones and leaves some out. The sample holds 4,000 or so clones, 45% to 75% seen once. The sequence came from a human donor in good health. Sequences were obtained from memory CD8+ T cells from blood cultured with dendritic cells. Subset given: CD45RO+ memory T cells.

The CDR3 here is CASSQESGFLNEQFF. Here the CDR3 DNA reads TGCGCCAGCAGCCAAGAGAGCGGTTTCCTCAATGAGCAGTTCTTC. The chain carries TRBV4-1 and TRBJ2-1; perhaps TRBD2 as D (5 bases). Deletions cut 0 bases from V and 6 bases from J, with 12 bases between. CDR1 and CDR2 from the germline V gene are MGHRA and YSYEKL. This CDR3 has 15 amino acids.